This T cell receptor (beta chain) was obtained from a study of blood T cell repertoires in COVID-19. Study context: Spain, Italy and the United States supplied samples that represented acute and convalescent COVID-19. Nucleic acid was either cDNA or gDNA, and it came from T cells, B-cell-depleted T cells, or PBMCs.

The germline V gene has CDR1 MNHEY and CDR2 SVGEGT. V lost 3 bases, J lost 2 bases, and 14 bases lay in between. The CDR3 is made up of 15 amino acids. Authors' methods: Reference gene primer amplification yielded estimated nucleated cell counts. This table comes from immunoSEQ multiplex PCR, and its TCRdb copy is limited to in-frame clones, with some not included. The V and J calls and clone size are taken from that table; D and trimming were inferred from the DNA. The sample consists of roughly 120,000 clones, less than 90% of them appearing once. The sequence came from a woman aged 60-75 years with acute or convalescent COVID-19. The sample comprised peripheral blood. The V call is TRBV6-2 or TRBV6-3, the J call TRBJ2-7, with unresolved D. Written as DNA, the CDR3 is TGTGCCAGCAGTTATTTGGCCCAGGTGACCTACGAGCAGTACTTC. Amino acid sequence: CASSYLAQVTYEQYF.